The next 23 T cell receptor beta chains were all read from a single sample in a study of blood T cell repertoires in COVID-19. Measured with immunoSEQ multiplex PCR; TCRdb has only the in-frame clones, and not every one. The repertoire has approximately 180,000 clones, approximately 81% of them found once; the top ten carry 15% to 20%. Specimen: peripheral blood. These receptor sequences come from a person aged 70 to 85 with COVID-19, enrolled during active disease.

V and J are TRBV5-1 and TRBJ1-1; TRBD1 is a possible D gene (5 bases). CDR1 SGHRS and CDR2 YFSETQ come from the germline V gene. Trimming shortened V by 0 bases and J by 1 base, and 13 bases separated the two germline ends. The CDR3 is 16 residues long. CDR3 bases: TGCGCCAGCAGCTTGGAATACCAGGGTGGGAACACTGAAGCTTTCTTT. Translation gives CASSLEYQGGNTEAFF.

The J gene is TRBJ2-2, the V gene TRBV5-8; 12 bases match TRBD1. V lost 3 bases and J lost 6; bases outside the gene matches: 0. There are 14 residues in the CDR3. CDR1 and CDR2 (germline): SGHTS, YDEGEE. The CDR3 DNA follows: TGTGCCAGCAGCTGGGACAGGGGGCCCGGGGAGCTGTTTTTT. Translated: CASSWDRGPGELFF.

V and J are TRBV7-3 and TRBJ2-1, with TRBD2 matching over 11 bases. Trimming cost V 1 base and J 6 bases; bases outside gene matches: 2. Germline loops: CDR1 SGHTA, CDR2 FQGTGA. This CDR3 is 15 amino acids long. CDR3 loop: CASSLMLAGGNEQFF. In DNA, the CDR3 is TGTGCCAGCAGCTTAATGCTAGCGGGAGGCAATGAGCAGTTCTTC.

The rearrangement uses TRBV27 and TRBJ2-2; 12 nucleotides agree with TRBD1. J lost 5 bases, V lost 6 bases, and 7 bases had no gene match. Germline CDR1 is MNHEY and CDR2 is SMNVEV (reference sequence). The CDR3 consists of 16 residues. CDR3 sequence: CASSVGTGGATGELFF. DNA for the CDR3: TGTGCCAGCAGCGTAGGGACAGGGGGCGCGACCGGGGAGCTGTTTTTT.

The chain carries TRBV21-1 and TRBJ1-4; the D call in the table, TRBD1, was not verified against the DNA. TRBV21-1 is deemed a pseudogene. The CDR3 consists of 14 residues. The CDR3 loop is CASSLGTGNEKLFF. CDR3 sequence (DNA): TGTGCCAGCAGCCTCGGGACAGGAAATGAAAAACTGTTTTTT.

The J gene is TRBJ2-4, the V gene TRBV24-1; D may be TRBD2 (6 bases). The CDR3 sequence is 14 residues long. Trimming left V 4 bases short and J 1 base short, with 7 bases between. Germline loops: CDR1 KGHDR, CDR2 SFDVKD. CDR3 loop: CATSEGGAKNIQYF. In DNA, the CDR3 is TGTGCCACCAGTGAAGGAGGGGCCAAAAACATTCAGTACTTC.

The rearrangement uses TRBV3-1 (or the pseudogene TRBV3-2) and TRBJ2-6, with 7 positions matching TRBD1. The CDR3 contains 19 residues. V trimming: 5 bases; J trimming: 0 bases; junction bases outside the gene matches: 13. Per the germline V gene, CDR1 is LGHDT and CDR2 is YNNKEL (reference sequence). CDR3 sequence: CASSLLRTGAVSGANVLTF. The CDR3 coding sequence is TGTGCCAGCAGCTTATTGCGGACAGGAGCAGTCTCTGGGGCCAACGTCCTGACTTTC.

The table lists this clone with a few counts. The gene calls are TRBV19 and TRBJ2-5; 9 bases line up with TRBD1. The V and J ends lost 6 bases and 4 bases, in that order; junction bases with no gene match: 12. This CDR3 region has 16 residues. Germline assignment: CDR1 LNHDA and CDR2 SQIVND (reference sequence). The CDR3 sequence: CASRYTGQGVSETQYF. The DNA of the CDR3 is TGTGCCAGTAGGTACACGGGACAGGGAGTCTCAGAGACCCAGTACTTC.

J is TRBJ2-5 and V is TRBV21-1; the D segment call TRBD2 is taken from the table without a DNA check. TRBV21-1 counts as a pseudogene. The CDR3 extends over 14 amino acids. The CDR3 region is CASSKGSGRGTQYF. The CDR3 nucleotides are TGTGCCAGCAGCAAAGGTTCGGGGAGGGGGACCCAGTACTTC.

The chain carries TRBV5-5 and TRBJ2-6; TRBD2 agrees at 13 bases. Germline V gene sequence: CDR1 SGHKS, CDR2 YYEKEE (reference sequence). V lost 9 bases, J lost 2 bases, and 5 bases stayed unmatched. The CDR3 totals 16 residues. CDR3 bases: TGTGCCACCGAGACTAGCGGGGGGACTGGGGCCAACGTCCTGACTTTC. It translates to CATETSGGTGANVLTF.

The V call is TRBV4-2, the J call TRBJ2-7; TRBD2 matches at 15 bases. There are 18 residues in the CDR3. Germline values: CDR1 LGHNA, CDR2 YNFKEQ. V shed 4 bases and J 2 bases; nucleotides not matched to a gene: 9. DNA of the CDR3: TGTGCCAGCAGCCTAATTGGGACTAGCGGGAGGCCCACCTACGAGCAGTACTTC. It translates to CASSLIGTSGRPTYEQYF.

The V call is TRBV19, the J call TRBJ1-4; no definite D call. This CDR3 has 14 amino acids. The V end was cut by 3 bases, the J end by 8 bases, with 13 bases between. Germline V lookup: CDR1 LNHDA, CDR2 SQIVND (reference sequence). CDR3 bases: TGTGCCAGTAGTATTGGAGGGAGATCGGAAAAACTGTTTTTT. This gives the protein CASSIGGRSEKLFF.

The V call is TRBV4-2, the J call TRBJ2-1; 12 bases are shared with TRBD2. The germline CDR1 and CDR2 sequences are LGHNA and YNFKEQ. This CDR3 has 14 residues. V lost 6 bases and J lost 12; bases outside the gene matches: 9. The CDR3 region has the DNA TGTGCCAGCAGATTGGGACTAGCGGGTGAGCGGCAGTTCTTC. This encodes CASRLGLAGERQFF.

The V gene is TRBV18, the J gene TRBJ2-7; possibly TRBD1 for D (5 bases). V was cut by 2 bases and J by 0 bases, with 11 bases left in between. Germline CDR1 is KGHSH and CDR2 is LQKENI. The length of the CDR3 is 15 residues. CDR3 DNA: TGTGCCAGCTCACCAGTCCAGGGAAGCTCCTACGAGCAGTACTTC. Translation gives CASSPVQGSSYEQYF.

V is TRBV4-1 and J is TRBJ1-4; 7 bases match TRBD1. The CDR3 extends over 16 amino acids. V shed 4 bases and J 11 bases; nucleotides not matched to a gene: 16. Germline CDR1 MGHRA, CDR2 YSYEKL. This chain's CDR3 is CASSPRFGDSQGKLFF. DNA of the CDR3: TGCGCCAGCAGCCCCCGATTTGGTGACTCACAGGGGAAACTGTTTTTT.

DNA of the CDR3: TGTGCCAGTAGAAAGGACAGCGCGAACACCGGGGAGCTGTTTTTT. This encodes CASRKDSANTGELFF. This chain joins TRBV19 and TRBJ2-2; D may be TRBD1 (6 bases). The germline V gene encodes CDR1 LNHDA and CDR2 SQIVND (reference sequence). The CDR3 is 15 residues long. The V gene lost 6 bases and the J gene lost 0 bases, with 11 bases spanning the gap.

This clone was detected ten times or more. The chain combines TRBV2 with TRBJ2-7; the match to TRBD1 covers 7 bases. There are 14 residues in the CDR3. The germline CDR1 and CDR2 sequences are SNHLY and FYNNEI. The trim removed 6 bases at V and 3 bases at J, leaving 8 bases unmatched. In DNA form, the CDR3 reads TGTGCCAGCAGGAACAGGGACAGTCGCTACGAGCAGTACTTC. Protein product: CASRNRDSRYEQYF.

CDR3 in amino acids: CASRGTGLLNTGELFF. In DNA form, the CDR3 reads TGTGCCAGCAGAGGGACAGGGCTACTTAACACCGGGGAGCTGTTTTTT. The rearrangement joins TRBV28 to TRBJ2-2; 9 bases match TRBD1. V gave up 6 bases and J gave up 2 bases; unmatched junction bases: 7. This CDR3 comprises 16 residues. Germline CDR1 is MDHEN and CDR2 is SYDVKM.

This chain connects TRBV28 to TRBJ1-6; 9 bases are shared with TRBD1. The CDR3 runs to 15 residues. Trimming removed 4 bases from V and 7 bases from J; junction bases left unmatched: 5. CDR1 and CDR2 from the germline V gene are MDHEN and SYDVKM. The CDR3 nucleotides are TGTGCCAGCAGTTCCGGGGACAGGGAGAATTCACCCCTCCACTTT. It yields the protein CASSSGDRENSPLHF.

The chain combines TRBV29-1 with TRBJ2-5, with no clear D. The CDR3 runs to 13 residues. Trimming cost V 6 bases and J 1 base, with 12 bases left between them. Germline V CDR1 and CDR2: SQVTM, ANQGSEA. The CDR3 here is CSVQTQIQETQYF. CDR3 sequence (DNA): TGCAGCGTCCAAACACAAATCCAAGAGACCCAGTACTTC.

The chain recombines TRBV7-2 with TRBJ1-2; D uncertain. This CDR3 region has 15 residues. Germline CDR1 is SGHTA and CDR2 is FQGNSA. The V and J ends lost 5 bases and 6 bases respectively, with 19 bases between them. This CDR3 is CASSTRARVDHGYTF. DNA of the CDR3: TGTGCCAGCAGCACCCGCGCGAGGGTGGACCATGGCTACACCTTC.

This chain uses TRBV5-4 with TRBJ1-6, with 7 positions matching TRBD1. This CDR3 is built from 15 residues. J was trimmed by 7 bases and V by 6 bases; bases with no gene match: 10. Germline CDR1 is SGHNT and CDR2 is YYREEE (reference sequence). DNA of the CDR3: TGTGCCAGCAACGTACAGGGGATGCGGAATTCACCCCTCCACTTT. Amino acid sequence: CASNVQGMRNSPLHF.

This chain links TRBV9 with TRBJ2-3, with D maybe TRBD2 (5 bases). This CDR3 is built from 14 residues. Germline V gene sequence: CDR1 SGDLS, CDR2 YYNGEE. Trimming shortened V by 1 base and J by 4 bases, and 10 bases separated the two germline ends. The DNA of the CDR3 is TGTGCCAGCAGCGTACAGGCTAGCTCAGATACGCAGTATTTT. As protein: CASSVQASSDTQYF.